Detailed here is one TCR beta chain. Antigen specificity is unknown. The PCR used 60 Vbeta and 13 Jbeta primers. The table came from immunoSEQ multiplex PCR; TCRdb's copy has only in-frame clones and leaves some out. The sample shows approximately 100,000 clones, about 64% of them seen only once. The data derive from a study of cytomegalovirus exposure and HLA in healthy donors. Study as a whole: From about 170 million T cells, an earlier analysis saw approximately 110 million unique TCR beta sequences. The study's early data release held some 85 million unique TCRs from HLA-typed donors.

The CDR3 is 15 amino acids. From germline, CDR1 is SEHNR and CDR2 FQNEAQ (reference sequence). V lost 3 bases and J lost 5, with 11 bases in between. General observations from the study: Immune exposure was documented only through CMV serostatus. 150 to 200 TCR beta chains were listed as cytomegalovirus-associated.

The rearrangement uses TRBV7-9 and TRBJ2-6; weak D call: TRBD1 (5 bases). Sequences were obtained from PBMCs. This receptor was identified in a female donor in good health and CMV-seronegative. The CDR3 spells CASSFSGRRANVLTF. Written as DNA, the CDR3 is TGTGCCAGCAGCTTTTCAGGGCGGAGGGCCAACGTCCTGACTTTC.